Listed below are T cell receptor delta chains from one sample, sequenced in a study of gamma-delta T cells after stem cell transplantation. TCRdb re-called clones from the RT-PCR reads using CATT. The sample shows more than 15,000 delta-chain clones, approximately 8.5% of them seen only once. What was sequenced was gamma-delta T cells. These receptors were taken from a human donor. It is not recorded whose cells these are; they may come from a transplant donor. Both conserved end residues are part of each CDR3. The D gene is left open where the match is weak. Size is omitted from some rows. Given values are once, few, many or a class for expanded clones.

J	size	V	D	CDR3	DNA
TRDJ1	.	TRDV2	.	CACDTVYNLVCYTTGDTLIF	TGTGCCTGTGACACCGTTTACAACCTCGTGTGTTATACAACGGGCGATACACTCATCTTT
TRDJ1	once	TRDV1	.	CALGEISLALGYTDHLIF	TGTGCTCTTGGGGAGATTTCGCTTGCCTTGGGGTACACCGATCACCTCATCTTT
TRDJ1	medium-sized	TRDV2	TRDD3	CACDTVGGGYPDTDKLIF	TGTGCCTGTGACACCGTGGGTGGGGGATACCCGGACACCGATAAACTCATCTTT
TRDJ1	few	TRDV2	TRDD3	CACDLLGDTMHTSVLGGLIF	TGTGCCTGTGACCTACTGGGGGATACGATGCACACCTCTGTTTTAGGCGGACTCATCTTT
TRDJ1	few	TRDV2	.	CACDTNWEDPSYTDKLIF	TGTGCCTGTGACACGAACTGGGAGGACCCGAGTTACACCGATAAACTCATCTTT
TRDJ1	.	TRDV2	.	CACDPRSRGPPEYTDKLIF	TGTGCCTGTGACCCACGCAGTAGGGGACCGCCGGAGTACACCGATAAACTCATCTTT
TRDJ1	.	TRAV29/DV5	TRDD3	CAASAPLGDTGLADKLIF	TGTGCAGCAAGCGCTCCACTGGGGGATACGGGCCTGGCCGATAAACTCATCTTT
TRDJ1	few	TRDV2	.	CACDTGEAEAYDSTDKLIF	TGTGCCTGTGACACCGGGGAGGCTGAGGCATACGACTCGACCGATAAACTCATCTTT
TRDJ1	.	TRDV2	.	CACDTVEYNLRTGVLTF	TGTGCCTGTGACACCGTTGAGTACAACCTGCGTACTGGTGTACTCACCTTT
TRDJ1	.	TRDV2	TRDD3	CACDTLRGDTTCDDTDKLIF	TGTGCCTGTGACACGTTAAGGGGGGATACGACGTGCGATGACACCGATAAACTCATCTTT
TRDJ1	few	TRDV2	TRDD3	CACDTGKAQKGDRSGKLIF	TGTGCCTGTGACACCGGTAAGGCTCAGAAGGGGGATAGAAGCGGTAAACTCATCTTT
TRDJ1	.	TRDV3	.	CALSSSNDLGDKLIF	TGTGCCCTCTCCTCCTCCAACGACCTGGGGGATAAACTCATCTTT
TRDJ1	few	TRAV29/DV5	.	CSVLLCSKPDRTGGYNGTSYTDKLIF	.
TRDJ1	.	TRDV2	TRDD3	CACDTLSRGIDGSTDNLIF	TGTGCCTGTGATACCCTCTCGCGGGGGATTGATGGCTCCACCGATAACCTCATCTTT
TRDJ1	many	TRDV2	TRDD3	CACDTVRSGGLRDKLIF	TGTGCCTGTGACACCGTCCGATCTGGGGGACTTCGGGATAAACTCATCTTT
TRDJ1	.	TRDV2	.	CACDAVESNLLIGGLTAKLIF	TGTGCCTGTGACGCCGTTGAGTCCAATCTGCTTATTGGTGGACTCACAGCTAAACTCATCTTT
TRDJ1	.	TRDV3	TRDD3	CALSSYDLGDTFTDKLIF	TGTGCCCTCTCCTCCTACGACCTGGGGGATACGTTCACCGATAAACTCATCTTT
TRDJ1	many	TRDV2	.	CACDIFPVDVYTTDKLIF	TGTGCCTGTGACATATTCCCCGTCGACGTGTATACCACCGATAAACTCATCTTT
TRDJ1	many	TRDV2	TRDD3	CACDTLQRLGDTRTDKLIF	TGTGCCTGTGACACGCTCCAACGTCTGGGGGATACGCGGACCGATAAACTCATCTTT
TRDJ1	.	TRDV2	.	CACDRRAEALYTDKLIF	TGTGCCTGTGACAGACGGGCGGAGGCGCTGTACACCGATAAACTCATCTTT
TRDJ1	many	TRDV2	TRDD3	CACDTLGDTDTDKLIF	TGTGCCTGTGACACCTTGGGGGATACGGACACCGATAAACTCATCTTT
TRDJ1	few	TRDV2	.	CACDTVESHLHPGVLTVKLIF	TGTGCCTGTGACACCGTTGAGTCCCACCTGCATCCTGGTGTACTCACCGTTAAACTCATCTTT
TRDJ3	.	TRDV2	.	CACDLPTAGPSACDTRPMFF	TGTGCCTGTGACTTACCTACTGCGGGGCCCAGCGCCTGTGACACCCGACCGATGTTTTTC
TRDJ1	.	TRDV2	TRDD3	CACDTLSRGIDFSTDNLIF	TGTGCCTGTGATACCCTATCGCGGGGGATTGATTTCTCCACCGATAACCTCATCTTT
TRDJ3	medium-sized	TRDV2	TRDD3	CACDAVLGEPWDTRQMFF	TGTGCCTGTGACGCCGTACTGGGGGAGCCCTGGGACACCCGACAGATGTTTTTC
TRDJ1	.	TRDV2	.	CACDTVRGETGVSDKLIF	TGTGCCTGTGACACCGTGCGGGGGGAGACGGGAGTGAGCGATAAACTCATCTTT
TRDJ1	.	TRDV2	.	CACDTLKLLVDPTDKLIF	TGTGCCTGTGACACCCTCAAATTACTGGTGGATCCGACCGATAAACTCATCTTT
TRDJ1	.	TRDV2	TRDD3	CACDTGRLVVDTNYPDTLIF	TGTGCCTGTGACACCGGCCGCTTGGTGGTGGATACGAATTACCCCGATACACTCATCTTT
TRDJ1	.	TRDV2	TRDD3	CACDTAPTGGVIYTDNLIF	TGTGCCTGTGACACAGCCCCGACTGGGGGCGTGATCTACACCGATAACCTCATCTTT
TRDJ1	medium-sized	TRDV2	TRDD3	CACDPLMEDWGIRIFDKLIF	TGTGCCTGTGACCCCCTGATGGAGGACTGGGGGATACGCATTTTCGATAAACTCATCTTT
TRDJ1	many	TRDV2	.	CACDTGEELAYTDKLIF	TGTGCCTGTGACACAGGCGAGGAGCTGGCCTACACCGATAAACTCATCTTT
TRDJ1	few	TRDV2	TRDD3	CACDRRGDRADKLIF	TGTGCCTGTGACAGACGGGGGGATAGGGCGGATAAACTCATCTTT
TRDJ3	medium-sized	TRDV2	TRDD3	CACDLLGDTGSWDTRQMFF	TGTGCCTGTGATCTACTGGGGGATACGGGGTCCTGGGACACCCGACAGATGTTTTTC
TRDJ1	.	TRDV2	TRDD3	CACDTRRGDTRTDKLIF	TGTGCCTGTGACACTCGGAGGGGGGATACGCGCACCGATAAACTCATCTTT
TRDJ1	.	TRDV2	.	CACDALGFDNLTF	TGTGCCTGTGACGCTCTCGGGTTCGATAACCTCACCTTT
TRDJ1	few	TRDV2	.	CACDTVGAGVYYSTDNLIF	TGTGCCTGTGACACCGTGGGGGCTGGGGTATACTACTCTACCGATAACCTCATCTTT
TRDJ1	many	TRDV2	.	CACDTVGNGGDKLIF	TGTGCCTGTGACACCGTAGGGAATGGGGGCGATAAACTCATCTTT
TRDJ1	many	TRDV2	TRDD3	CACDTLGDLYTDKLIF	TGTGCCTGTGACACCCTGGGGGATTTGTACACCGATAAACTCATCTTT
TRDJ1	.	TRDV2	.	CACDTLQNSPRCAEQLIF	TGTGCCTGTGACACCCTCCAGAATTCCCCCCGTTGCGCCGAACAACTCATCTTT
TRDJ3	.	TRDV2	TRDD3	CACDIARTGVYPSCDTRQMFF	TGTGCCTGTGACATCGCCCGTACTGGGGTATACCCCTCCTGTGACACCCGACAGATGTTTTTC
TRDJ1	few	TRDV3	.	CAFTTTSSPTGELEADKLIF	TGTGCCTTTACCACCACTTCTTCGCCGACGGGGGAATTAGAAGCCGATAAACTCATCTTT
TRDJ1	many	TRDV2	.	CACDTRGETAKLIF	TGTGCCTGTGACACGCGGGGGGAGACCGCTAAACTCATCTTT
TRDJ1	medium-sized	TRDV1	.	CALGELEFYGGFPPSWGTDKLIF	TGTGCTCTTGGGGAACTAGAGTTTTACGGAGGCTTCCCTCCCAGCTGGGGTACCGATAAACTCATCTTT
TRDJ1	.	TRDV2	.	CACDTLTFSLLSDIIDTLIF	TGTGCCTGTGACACGCTTACTTTCTCCTTACTGTCGGATATTATCGATACACTCATCTTT
TRDJ1	.	TRDV3	.	CAFKFCICDKPIF	TGTGCCTTTAAATTTTGTATATGCGATAAACCCATCTTT
TRDJ1	.	TRDV2	TRDD3	CACDPVLGDTRSYTDKLIF	TGTGCCTGTGATCCCGTACTGGGGGATACGCGATCTTACACCGATAAACTCATCTTT
TRDJ3	few	TRDV2	TRDD3	CACDTLGDQSSLDTRQMFF	TGTGCCTGTGACACCCTGGGGGACCAGAGCTCCTTGGACACCCGACAGATGTTTTTC
TRDJ1	.	TRDV2	TRDD3	CACGRRWDTRSYTDKHIF	TGTGCCTGTGGCAGACGGTGGGATACTCGATCTTACACCGATAAACACATCTTT
TRDJ1	few	TRDV2	.	CACDTMGIRYTYKLIF	TGTGCCTGTGACACCATGGGCATTCGGTACACCTATAAACTCATCTTT
TRDJ1	many	TRDV1	TRDD3	CALGVPPSYGTGGYRFGVRLIF	TGTGCTCTTGGGGTACCCCCTTCCTACGGGACTGGGGGATACAGATTCGGGGTGAGGCTCATCTTT
TRDJ1	many	TRDV2	.	CACDTGRDTDKLIF	TGTGCCTGTGACACGGGAAGGGACACCGATAAACTCATCTTT
TRDJ1	few	TRDV1	TRDD3	CALGELRGTSRRGGYTDKLIF	TGTGCTCTTGGGGAACTTCGGGGAACTTCCCGCCGAGGGGGATACACCGATAAACTCATCTTT
TRDJ1	.	TRDV2	TRDD3	CAYDRSTGVTDKLIF	TGTGCCTATGACAGAAGCACTGGGGTGACCGATAAACTCATCTTT
TRDJ1	.	TRDV2	.	CACDNRGGVTRSYTDKLIF	TGTGCCTGTGACAACAGGGGGGGGGTGACCCGCTCGTACACCGATAAACTCATCTTT
TRDJ1	.	TRDV2	.	CAYDSNSTEARNTDKLIF	TGTGCCTATGACAGTAACTCTACTGAGGCACGAAACACCGATAAACTCATCTTT